These 23 T cell receptor beta chains were sequenced from one sample in a study of blood T cell repertoires in COVID-19. Assay: immunoSEQ multiplex PCR; the TCRdb copy retains only in-frame clones and omits some. The sample contains roughly 300,000 clones, around 90% of which appear only once. Material: PBMCs or T cells enriched from blood (not recorded which). The receptors were gathered from a woman aged 40 to 55 with acute COVID-19.

V gene TRBV4-1 combines with J gene TRBJ1-3, with TRBD1 matching over 7 bases. Germline CDR1 and CDR2: MGHRA and YSYEKL. The CDR3 totals 15 residues. V was clipped by 1 base and J by 0 bases; unmatched bases: 0. The CDR3 DNA reads TGCGCCAGCAGCCAAGCAGGGGGCTCTGGAAACACCATATATTTT. Protein sequence: CASSQAGGSGNTIYF.

This rearrangement joins TRBV18 to TRBJ2-1; 9 bases are shared with TRBD2. The CDR3 runs to 15 residues. The germline CDR1 and CDR2 sequences are KGHSH and LQKENI. After removal of 1 base from V and 3 bases from J, the junction contained 1 base not matched to a gene. The CDR3 region is CASSPLAGDYNEQFF. CDR3 DNA sequence: TGTGCCAGCTCACCACTAGCGGGGGACTACAATGAGCAGTTCTTC.

This sequence joins TRBV5-1 and TRBJ2-2, with 9 bases lining up with TRBD1. Per germline, CDR1 SGHRS and CDR2 YFSETQ. J was trimmed by 5 bases and V by 4 bases; bases with no gene match: 9. The length of the CDR3 is 16 residues. The CDR3 region is CASSEPGTGRTGELFF. The CDR3 coding sequence is TGCGCCAGCAGCGAACCCGGGACAGGGAGGACCGGGGAGCTGTTTTTT.

This chain joins TRBV3-1 (or the pseudogene TRBV3-2) and TRBJ2-1; 10 bases are shared with TRBD2. This CDR3 has 14 residues. Per germline, CDR1 LGHDT and CDR2 YNNKEL (reference sequence). Trimming removed 4 bases from V and 10 bases from J; junction bases left unmatched: 7. The CDR3 reads CASSPQRGGREQFF. In DNA form, the CDR3 reads TGTGCCAGCAGCCCCCAGCGGGGGGGTCGAGAGCAGTTCTTC.

This chain joins TRBV6-6 and TRBJ2-3; 13 bases fit TRBD2. CDR3 length: 16 residues. Trimming removed 2 bases from V and 2 bases from J; junction bases left unmatched: 1. The V gene's germline CDR1 is MNHNY and CDR2 SVGAGI (reference sequence). The CDR3 DNA is TGTGCCAGCAGTTACGGGACTAGCGGGACCACAGATACGCAGTATTTT. Translated: CASSYGTSGTTDTQYF.

The chain couples TRBV11-3 to TRBJ2-1, with TRBD2 matching 10 bases. V was pared by 5 bases and J by 8 bases, with 9 bases of the junction left unmatched. The germline V gene encodes CDR1 SGHNT and CDR2 YENEEA. This CDR3 comprises 15 residues. The CDR3 loop reads CASSQSSGSIYEQFF. In nucleotides, the CDR3 is TGTGCCAGCAGCCAATCTAGCGGGAGTATCTATGAGCAGTTCTTC.

This chain connects TRBV7-7 to TRBJ2-2, with TRBD2 matching over 7 bases. Losses at the gene ends were 5 bases for V and 3 bases for J; bases not matched to a gene: 6. CDR1 is SSHAT and CDR2 is FNYEAQ in the germline V gene (reference sequence). CDR3 length: 15 residues. The CDR3 reads CASSPRRGYTGELFF. The CDR3 DNA follows: TGTGCCAGCAGCCCACGGCGGGGGTACACCGGGGAGCTGTTTTTT.

The rearrangement joins TRBV4-3 to TRBJ2-1; 9 bases map to TRBD2. The germline V gene encodes CDR1 LGHNA and CDR2 YSLEER. CDR3 length: 16 amino acids. The ends lost 4 bases at V and 6 bases at J; junction bases unmatched: 10. Here the CDR3 reads CASSRTLAGVINEQFF. The CDR3 DNA follows: TGCGCCAGCAGCCGAACGTTAGCGGGAGTAATCAATGAGCAGTTCTTC.

V usage is TRBV5-8 and J usage is TRBJ1-1; 8 bases agree with TRBD1. The CDR3 extends over 15 amino acids. The J segment lost 6 bases and the V segment lost 6 bases, leaving 13 bases of the junction unmatched. Germline loops: CDR1 SGHTS, CDR2 YDEGEE. In nucleotides, the CDR3 is TGTGCCAGCATCATCCCTGGGGCAGGGGGCCCTGAAGCTTTCTTT. Its protein product is CASIIPGAGGPEAFF.

This clone was observed once. The rearrangement links TRBV5-6 to TRBJ1-1, with D uncertain. Germline CDR1 and CDR2: SGHDT and YYEEEE. The CDR3 covers 15 residues. Trimming cost V 4 bases and J 4 bases, with 17 bases left between them. The CDR3 here is CASSPAPGEATEAFF. CDR3 bases: TGTGCCAGCAGCCCGGCTCCCGGAGAGGCCACTGAAGCTTTCTTT.

This sequence joins TRBV12-3 or TRBV12-4 and TRBJ1-2; no firm D call. Trimming pared 3 bases from V and 8 bases from J, leaving 13 bases between. CDR3 size: 13 residues. The CDR3: CASSLGGSMGYTF. The CDR3 DNA is TGTGCCAGCAGTTTGGGTGGGAGTATGGGCTACACCTTC.

The rearrangement uses TRBV5-1 and TRBJ2-3; 13 bases align to TRBD2. This CDR3 region has 17 residues. The V and J ends lost 3 bases and 4 bases, in that order; junction bases with no gene match: 8. Germline CDR1 SGHRS, CDR2 YFSETQ. The CDR3 sequence: CASSYRTSGRSADTQYF. Written as DNA, the CDR3 is TGCGCCAGCAGCTACAGGACTAGCGGGAGATCTGCAGATACGCAGTATTTT.

J is TRBJ2-2 and V is TRBV9; 7 bases align to TRBD2. Germline CDR1 is SGDLS and CDR2 is YYNGEE. V trimming: 3 bases; J trimming: 6 bases; junction bases outside the gene matches: 17. The CDR3 totals 18 residues. CDR3 sequence reads: CASSGPLVGAGDAGELFF. Here the CDR3 DNA reads TGTGCCAGCAGCGGACCCCTGGTTGGGGCGGGAGACGCCGGGGAGCTGTTTTTT.

V and J are TRBV7-9 and TRBJ1-1, with 7 nucleotides matching TRBD1. V lost 3 bases to trimming and J lost 11 bases; unmatched junction nucleotides: 12. Germline-derived CDR1 and CDR2 are SEHNR and FQNEAQ (reference sequence). CDR3 length equals 14 residues. This chain's CDR3 is CASSFAKGGAGAFF. The DNA for the CDR3 is TGTGCCAGCAGCTTCGCCAAAGGGGGCGCAGGGGCTTTCTTT. The variable domain in full, completed from reference TRBV7-9 and TRBJ1-1, reads DTGVSQNPRHKITKRGQNVTFRCDPISEHNRLYWYRQTLGQGPEFLTYFQNEAQLEKSRLLSDRFSAERPKGSFSTLEIQRTEQGDSAMYLCASSFAKGGAGAFFGQGTRLTVV.

The rearrangement uses TRBV4-2 and TRBJ1-4; 8 nucleotides match TRBD1. V shed 3 bases and J 7 bases; nucleotides not matched to a gene: 13. Germline V gene lookup returns CDR1 LGHNA and CDR2 YNFKEQ. CDR3 size: 17 residues. The CDR3 bases are TGTGCCAGCAGCCAGGACCCCCGATGGACAGGGAGTGAAAAACTGTTTTTT. Translating gives CASSQDPRWTGSEKLFF.

The V gene is TRBV27, the J gene TRBJ2-3, with 7 bases fitting TRBD1. The germline gives CDR1 MNHEY, CDR2 SMNVEV (reference sequence). CDR3 length: 18 amino acids. J was trimmed by 4 bases and V by 1 base; bases with no gene match: 14. This CDR3 reads CASSLFWGSVQGSDTQYF. CDR3 nucleotide sequence: TGTGCCAGCAGTTTATTTTGGGGAAGTGTACAGGGGTCAGATACGCAGTATTTT.

V gene TRBV5-8 combines with J gene TRBJ1-5; the D is unclear. The CDR3 has 14 amino acids. V lost 2 bases to trimming and J lost 0 bases, with 6 bases between them. Germline V CDR1 and CDR2: SGHTS, YDEGEE. DNA for the CDR3: TGTGCCAGCAGCTTATTCAATAGCAATCAGCCCCAGCATTTT. Protein: CASSLFNSNQPQHF.

DNA for the CDR3: TGTGCTAGTGGTTTGGTAAAGGGACAGGGGATTCGAGAGCCCCAGCATTTT. It specifies CASGLVKGQGIREPQHF. The chain has TRBV12-5 and TRBJ1-5; TRBD1 matches at 10 bases. Losses at the gene ends were 0 bases for V and 8 bases for J; bases not matched to a gene: 10. This CDR3 comprises 17 residues. CDR1 and CDR2 (germline): LGHNT, FRNRAP.

The V and J genes are TRBV7-6 and TRBJ1-6; D remains ambiguous. V was shortened by 5 bases and J by 2 bases, with 22 bases between the two germline ends. This CDR3 has 19 residues. The germline CDR1 and CDR2 sequences are SGHVS and FNYEAQ. For the CDR3, the DNA is TGTGCCAGCAGCCTCCGACGGGAAGGAGGTATGCCCTATAATTCACCCCTCCACTTT. This codes for CASSLRREGGMPYNSPLHF.

This chain joins TRBV7-9 and TRBJ1-5, with D possibly being TRBD1 (5 bases). The V end was cut by 8 bases, the J end by 3 bases, with 8 bases between. The germline CDR1 and CDR2 sequences are SEHNR and FQNEAQ (reference sequence). The CDR3 is made up of 12 amino acids. The CDR3 region is CASGTYNQPQHF. The CDR3 DNA sequence: TGTGCCAGCGGGACTTACAATCAGCCCCAGCATTTT.

J is TRBJ2-7 and V is TRBV11-2; 8 bases align to TRBD1. Germline values: CDR1 SGHAT, CDR2 FQNNGV. Trimming at V came to 4 bases and at J to 1 base, leaving 9 bases not matched to a gene. The length of the CDR3 is 16 residues. Here the CDR3 reads CASSSLKDRVSYEQYF. The CDR3 DNA follows: TGTGCCAGCAGCTCGTTGAAGGACAGGGTGTCCTACGAGCAGTACTTC.

The CDR3 bases are TGTGCCAGCAGTGTCCAACAGAAGGAAGCTTTCTTT. Translated: CASSVQQKEAFF. The genes are TRBV28 and TRBJ1-1; D is unresolved. This CDR3 is 12 amino acids long. Germline CDR1 MDHEN, CDR2 SYDVKM. Between the trimmed V and J ends, which lost 5 bases and 8 bases, there was a span of 12 bases.

The chain recombines TRBV3-1 (or the pseudogene TRBV3-2) with TRBJ2-2, with TRBD2 identical over 7 bases. The CDR3 contains 13 residues. Trimming at V came to 6 bases and at J to 6 bases, leaving 4 bases not matched to a gene. CDR1 is LGHDT and CDR2 is YNNKEL in the germline V gene (reference sequence). The CDR3 here is CASRPGGSGELFF. DNA for the CDR3: TGTGCCAGCAGACCGGGGGGATCCGGGGAGCTGTTTTTT.